Below, 30 T cell receptor beta chains from the same sample are listed, as sequenced in a study of T cells in Graves' hyperthyroidism and ophthalmopathy. It was RNA transcripts that yielded the amplified TCR beta CDR3 regions. When the TCR CDR3 underwent first-round RT-PCR, the HTBI primer set was used. TCRdb fed the multiplex PCR reads into MiXCR, producing one record per CDR3 protein. The sample shows about 480,000 distinct CDR3 sequences, under 15% of them seen only once. The sample consisted of blood. These receptors originate from a woman in her late teens or twenties with Graves' hyperthyroidism.

The sample holds many counts of this clonotype. The rearrangement uses TRBV2 and TRBJ2-7, with D maybe TRBD2 (5 bases). Trimming stripped 7 bases from V and 2 bases from J, with 12 bases between. CDR3 length equals 13 residues. Germline V gives CDR1 SNHLY, CDR2 FYNNEI. The chain's CDR3 is CASTTGFPYEQYF. The CDR3 DNA reads as TGTGCCAGCACTACGGGGTTTCCCTACGAGCAGTACTTC.

This clonotype was seen more than once but under ten times. The chain carries TRBV15 and TRBJ1-5; a weak D match, TRBD1 (5 bases). Trimming cost V 1 base and J 6 bases, with 13 bases left between them. There are 15 residues in the CDR3. Germline values: CDR1 LNHNV, CDR2 YYDKDF (reference sequence). CDR3 DNA: TGTGCCACCAGCAGAGTACAGGACGGGAGTCAGCCCCAGCATTTT. Encoded protein: CATSRVQDGSQPQHF.

The V and J genes are TRBV20-1 and TRBJ2-7; the D is unclear. The V gene's germline CDR1 is DFQATT and CDR2 SNEGSKA (reference sequence). This CDR3 contains 11 residues. Trimming shortened V by 2 bases and J by 6 bases, and 8 bases separated the two germline ends. This CDR3 is CSARITAEQYF. In nucleotides, the CDR3 is TGCAGTGCTAGAATAACAGCCGAGCAGTACTTC.

This chain uses TRBV28 with TRBJ1-5, with D unresolved. Trimming took off 1 base at V and 0 bases at J, with 7 bases between the two ends. The germline V gene has CDR1 MDHEN and CDR2 SYDVKM. The length of the CDR3 is 15 residues. CDR3 DNA: TGTGCCAGCAGTTTATCCCAGGCTAGCAATCAGCCCCAGCATTTT. Its protein product is CASSLSQASNQPQHF.

This clonotype was observed many times. This sequence joins TRBV19 and TRBJ1-5; no definite D call. CDR3 size: 12 residues. The V gene's germline CDR1 is LNHDA and CDR2 SQIVND (reference sequence). Trimming stripped 10 bases from V and 4 bases from J, with 11 bases between. This CDR3 reads CATRGRNQPQHF. The DNA of the CDR3 is TGTGCCACCCGCGGGAGAAATCAGCCCCAGCATTTT.

Ten or more counts support this clonotype. The V gene is TRBV11-2, the J gene TRBJ1-1, with D possibly TRBD1 on 5 matching bases. The CDR3 extends over 13 amino acids. Germline V lookup: CDR1 SGHAT, CDR2 FQNNGV. V was pared by 8 bases and J by 4 bases, with 14 bases between. CDR3 sequence reads: CASWVAGGTEAFF. CDR3 sequence (DNA): TGTGCCAGCTGGGTTGCTGGGGGCACTGAAGCTTTCTTT.

The table lists this clonotype with many counts. This chain joins TRBV20-1 and TRBJ1-6; D is perhaps TRBD1 (5 bases). From germline, CDR1 is DFQATT and CDR2 SNEGSKA (reference sequence). This CDR3 comprises 14 residues. V lost 0 bases to trimming and J lost 6 bases, with 9 bases between them. CDR3 sequence: CSARDRAANSPLHF. In nucleotides, the CDR3 is TGCAGTGCTAGAGACAGGGCGGCTAATTCACCCCTCCACTTT.

The V gene is TRBV2, the J gene TRBJ2-3, with no clear D. The length of the CDR3 is 14 residues. Trimming removed 1 base from V and 2 bases from J, with 7 bases in between. Germline CDR1 and CDR2: SNHLY and FYNNEI. The CDR3 sequence: CASSEGGITDTQYF. The CDR3 nucleotides are TGTGCCAGCAGTGAAGGGGGAATCACAGATACGCAGTATTTT. Using reference TRBV2 and TRBJ2-3 for the parts outside the CDR3, the full variable domain is EPEVTQTPSHQVTQMGQEVILRCVPISNHLYFYWYRQILGQKVEFLVSFYNNEISEKSEIFDDQFSVERPDGSNFTLKIRSTKLEDSAMYFCASSEGGITDTQYFGPGTRLTVL.

This clonotype was counted ten times or more. The CDR3 DNA reads as TGTGCCAGCTCACCTCGACAGGGGATCAATAATTCACCCCTCCACTTT. Translated, it gives CASSPRQGINNSPLHF. The chain joins TRBV18 to TRBJ1-6, with TRBD1 identical over 8 bases. V trimming: 3 bases; J trimming: 5 bases; junction bases outside the gene matches: 6. Germline V gene sequence: CDR1 KGHSH, CDR2 LQKENI. This CDR3 region has 16 residues.

This clonotype was picked up many times. This chain joins TRBV7-3 and TRBJ1-1; D is unresolved. CDR1 and CDR2 (germline): SGHTA, FQGTGA. The CDR3 consists of 14 residues. The V gene lost 4 bases and the J gene lost 5 bases, with 14 bases spanning the gap. The chain's CDR3 is CASSSVAGGTEAFF. CDR3 in DNA: TGTGCCAGCAGCTCGGTCGCCGGAGGGACTGAAGCTTTCTTT.

The gene calls are TRBV2 and TRBJ2-1; TRBD2 aligns across 7 bases. Germline V CDR1 and CDR2: SNHLY, FYNNEI. The CDR3 runs to 16 residues. J gave up 0 bases and V 7 bases, and 9 bases lay outside the gene matches. In DNA form, the CDR3 reads TGTGCCAGCAACGAATGGGGGAGGGGCTCCTACAATGAGCAGTTCTTC. This sequence encodes CASNEWGRGSYNEQFF.

With regard to this clonotype: A much more abundant neighbour one base away suggests this may be a read error. The gene calls are TRBV27 and TRBJ2-5, with TRBD2 matching over 8 bases. CDR3 length: 13 residues. Germline CDR1 MNHEY, CDR2 SMNVEV (reference sequence). J lost 5 bases, V lost 8 bases, and 7 bases had no gene match. CDR3 protein: CASASGLMETQYF. The CDR3 DNA reads TGTGCCAGCGCTAGCGGGTTAATGGAGACCCAGTACTTC.

At least ten counts were recorded for this clonotype. The gene calls are TRBV20-1 and TRBJ2-1; 12 bases align to TRBD2. CDR1 is DFQATT and CDR2 is SNEGSKA in the germline V gene (reference sequence). Losses at the gene ends were 4 bases for V and 5 bases for J; bases not matched to a gene: 6. This CDR3 contains 15 residues. The CDR3 bases are TGCAGTGCTACCGGACTAGCGGGGAGAGACAATGAGCAGTTCTTC. Its translation: CSATGLAGRDNEQFF.

Many counts were recorded for this clonotype. The J gene is TRBJ1-1, the V gene TRBV30; D not certain. This CDR3 is 13 amino acids long. Trimming removed 0 bases at V and 3 bases at J, with 8 bases between. CDR1 and CDR2 (germline): GTSNPN, SVGIG (reference sequence). CDR3 sequence: CAWSVQGYTEAFF. As DNA, the CDR3 is TGTGCCTGGAGTGTACAAGGGTACACTGAAGCTTTCTTT.

This clonotype was recorded many times. This rearrangement joins TRBV12-3 or TRBV12-4 to TRBJ2-3; TRBD1 might be the D (5 bases). This CDR3 spans 14 amino acids. Between the trimmed V and J ends, which lost 4 bases and 2 bases, there was a span of 10 bases. The CDR3 sequence is CASSWGANTDTQYF. For the CDR3, the DNA is TGTGCCAGCAGTTGGGGCGCGAACACAGATACGCAGTATTTT.

This clonotype was counted ten times or more. The V call is TRBV4-1, the J call TRBJ2-4, with D possibly TRBD1 on 6 matching bases. The V gene's germline CDR1 is MGHRA and CDR2 YSYEKL. V shed 0 bases and J shed 1 base, with 13 bases lying between them. CDR3 length: 17 amino acids. In DNA, the CDR3 is TGCGCCAGCAGCCAAGATTACAGGGATGCGGCCAAAAACATTCAGTACTTC. Protein: CASSQDYRDAAKNIQYF.

This clonotype was counted a few times. The gene calls are TRBV27 and TRBJ2-5, with 7 bases lining up with TRBD1. Germline V gene lookup returns CDR1 MNHEY and CDR2 SMNVEV (reference sequence). After removal of 6 bases from V and 5 bases from J, the junction contained 21 bases not matched to a gene. The CDR3 sequence is 18 residues long. CDR3 region: CASRRKTQGTAVPETQYF. The CDR3 DNA reads as TGTGCCAGCAGACGAAAGACACAAGGGACAGCTGTTCCTGAGACCCAGTACTTC.

In this sample, this clonotype turned up many times. V and J are TRBV6-1 and TRBJ2-7; 10 positions match TRBD2. The germline V gene has CDR1 MNHNS and CDR2 SASEGT. This CDR3 has 15 amino acids. Trimming at V came to 10 bases and at J to 5 bases, leaving 14 bases not matched to a gene. The CDR3 DNA reads as TGTGCCACTGAGGGGGCTAGCGGGAGACCGGACGAGCAGTACTTC. Its translation: CATEGASGRPDEQYF.

This clonotype was observed many times. The chain links TRBV11-2 to TRBJ2-2; tentatively, D is TRBD1 (6 bases). Trimming shortened V by 1 base and J by 9 bases, and 12 bases separated the two germline ends. Germline V gene sequence: CDR1 SGHAT, CDR2 FQNNGV. The CDR3 consists of 14 residues. For the CDR3, the DNA is TGTGCCAGCAGCTTAGCGACAGGAGGATGGGAGCTGTTTTTT. Amino acid sequence: CASSLATGGWELFF. The whole variable domain, remainder taken from reference TRBV11-2 and TRBJ2-2, is EAGVAQSPRYKIIEKRQSVAFWCNPISGHATLYWYQQILGQGPKLLIQFQNNGVVDDSQLPKDRFSAERLKGVDSTLKIQPAKLEDSAVYLCASSLATGGWELFFGEGSRLTVL.

This clonotype was found many times. The rearrangement uses TRBV20-1 and TRBJ1-1, with D hard to call. V was pared by 5 bases and J by 2 bases, with 18 bases between. The germline V gene has CDR1 DFQATT and CDR2 SNEGSKA (reference sequence). The CDR3 runs 15 residues. The CDR3 protein is CSAPALGVANTEAFF. In nucleotides, the CDR3 is TGCAGTGCTCCGGCCCTAGGAGTCGCCAACACTGAAGCTTTCTTT.

This clonotype was recorded many times. J is TRBJ2-7 and V is TRBV4-2; D tentatively fits TRBD1 or TRBD2 (5 bases each). V lost 1 base, J lost 6 bases, and 19 bases lay in between. The CDR3 sequence is 16 residues long. CDR1 and CDR2 (germline): LGHNA, YNFKEQ. CDR3 residues: CASSQAGSGLYPEQYF. The DNA for the CDR3 is TGTGCCAGCAGCCAAGCGGGTTCGGGGCTTTATCCCGAGCAGTACTTC.

The V and J genes are TRBV20-1 and TRBJ2-1, with TRBD2 matching over 8 bases. J gave up 5 bases and V 3 bases, and 6 bases lay outside the gene matches. Germline CDR1 is DFQATT and CDR2 is SNEGSKA (reference sequence). This CDR3 is 14 amino acids long. CDR3 in DNA: TGCAGTGCTAGGCAACTAGCGGAACACAATGAGCAGTTCTTC. Amino acid sequence: CSARQLAEHNEQFF.

This clonotype has a count of ten or more. This chain joins TRBV7-3 and TRBJ2-2; TRBD2 agrees at 9 bases. Germline CDR1 SGHTA, CDR2 FQGTGA. This CDR3 spans 16 amino acids. Germline trimming cut 5 bases from V and 6 bases from J; bases unmatched to any gene: 10. The CDR3 nucleotides are TGTGCCAGCAGCGCCCCCGGGACTAGCCTGGCCGGGGAGCTGTTTTTT. It encodes CASSAPGTSLAGELFF.

This clonotype was seen at least ten times. This chain connects TRBV4-1 to TRBJ2-3, with unresolved D. Trimming removed 4 bases at V and 4 bases at J, with 12 bases between. This CDR3 has 14 residues. Per the germline V gene, CDR1 is MGHRA and CDR2 is YSYEKL. Written as DNA, the CDR3 is TGCGCCAGCAGCCCGCGCACCGTGGCAGATACGCAGTATTTT. This sequence encodes CASSPRTVADTQYF.

The chain carries TRBV19 and TRBJ1-1, with D unresolved. Trimming removed 5 bases at V and 0 bases at J, with 10 bases between. Looked up from germline, CDR1 is LNHDA and CDR2 is SQIVND (reference sequence). The CDR3 runs to 14 residues. CDR3 coding DNA: TGTGCCAGTAGTGTATCAAACATGAACACTGAAGCTTTCTTT. It specifies CASSVSNMNTEAFF.

This clonotype has a count of ten or more. The gene calls are TRBV7-9 and TRBJ2-3; 7 bases line up with TRBD1. Germline loops: CDR1 SEHNR, CDR2 FQNEAQ (reference sequence). There are 13 residues in the CDR3. V gave up 8 bases and J gave up 5 bases; unmatched junction bases: 7. The CDR3 DNA is TGTGCCAGCGTCCTCGACAGGGTAGATACGCAGTATTTT. It translates to CASVLDRVDTQYF.

This clonotype was seen repeatedly, ten times or more. The rearrangement joins TRBV10-3 to TRBJ2-7; the match to TRBD2 covers 14 bases. The germline gives CDR1 ENHRY, CDR2 SYGVKD. The V segment lost 11 bases and the J segment 0 bases; nucleotides outside the gene matches: 9. This CDR3 has 16 residues. CDR3 amino acids: CASGTSGSRSSYEQYF. The CDR3 coding sequence is TGTGCCTCCGGGACTAGCGGGAGCCGGAGCTCCTACGAGCAGTACTTC.

This clonotype was counted ten times or more. The CDR3 coding sequence is TGTGCCAGCAGCTTACAGGATTACGAGCAGTACTTC. Its protein is CASSLQDYEQYF. The chain carries TRBV11-3 and TRBJ2-7, with D uncertain. Germline CDR1 SGHNT, CDR2 YENEEA. This CDR3 is 12 amino acids long. Trimming left V 2 bases short and J 4 bases short, with 6 bases between.

This clonotype appeared many times. The DNA for the CDR3 is TGTGCCAGCAGTTATGGAGGGGATCGCGAAGAGACCCAGTACTTC. Translating it yields CASSYGGDREETQYF. The chain combines TRBV27 with TRBJ2-5; weak D call: TRBD2 (6 bases). The CDR3 contains 15 residues. V dropped 4 bases and J dropped 3 bases, with 15 bases sitting between them. The germline gives CDR1 MNHEY, CDR2 SMNVEV (reference sequence).

Ten or more counts support this clonotype. The genes are TRBV6-1 and TRBJ2-2; the D is unclear. CDR1 and CDR2 from the germline V gene are MNHNS and SASEGT. The CDR3 sequence is 13 residues long. V lost 7 bases and J lost 3, with 9 bases in between. As DNA, the CDR3 is TGTGCCAGCACCCCGAAGTACACCGGGGAGCTGTTTTTT. Translating gives CASTPKYTGELFF.